The clone carrying this T cell receptor beta chain was detected ten times or more. This record comes from a study of blood T cells in healthy people across ages. Each donor had 7.5 to 10 milliliters of peripheral blood drawn. The authors ran a second PCR of 7 to 11 cycles using a sample-barcoded 5' primer and a J-beta primer mix. One entry per CDR3 protein results from TCRdb running MiXCR on the 5' RACE reads. The sample yields roughly 1,700,000 distinct CDR3 sequences, over 25% seen once. The CDR3 runs to 15 residues. Looked up from germline, CDR1 is SGHTA and CDR2 is FQGNSA. The trim removed 5 bases at V and 3 bases at J, leaving 5 bases unmatched.

Sequencing was carried out using blood. The chain has TRBV7-2 and TRBJ2-3, with 10 bases that match TRBD2. The sequence came from a woman between 25 and 40 years old in good health. The CDR3 region is CASSVLAGTTDTQYF. Here the CDR3 DNA reads TGTGCCAGCAGCGTACTAGCGGGAACGACAGATACGCAGTATTTT.